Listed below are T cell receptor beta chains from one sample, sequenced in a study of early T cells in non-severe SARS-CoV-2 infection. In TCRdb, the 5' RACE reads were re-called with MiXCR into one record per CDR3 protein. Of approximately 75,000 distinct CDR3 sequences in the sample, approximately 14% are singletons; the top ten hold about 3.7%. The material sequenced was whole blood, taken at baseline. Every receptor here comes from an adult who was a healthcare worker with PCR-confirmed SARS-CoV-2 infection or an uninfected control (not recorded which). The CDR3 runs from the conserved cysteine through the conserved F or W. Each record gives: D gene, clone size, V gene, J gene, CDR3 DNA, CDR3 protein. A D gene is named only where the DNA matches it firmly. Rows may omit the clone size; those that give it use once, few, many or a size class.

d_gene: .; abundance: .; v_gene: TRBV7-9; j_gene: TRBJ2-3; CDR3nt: TGTGCCACCGAGGACAGACAACACACAGATACGCAGTATTTT; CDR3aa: CATEDRQHTDTQYF
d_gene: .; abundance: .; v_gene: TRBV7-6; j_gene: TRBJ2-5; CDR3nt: TGTGCCAGCAGCCAAGCGGGGACCCAGTACTTC; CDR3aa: CASSQAGTQYF
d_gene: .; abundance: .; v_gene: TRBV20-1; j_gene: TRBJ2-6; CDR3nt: TGCAGTGCAACCGTCGAGGCGGGGGCCAACGTCCTGACTTTC; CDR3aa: CSATVEAGANVLTF
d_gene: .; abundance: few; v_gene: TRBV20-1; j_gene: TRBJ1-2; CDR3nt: TGCAGCAACTCACCGGGGGTTTACTATGGCTACACCTTC; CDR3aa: CSNSPGVYYGYTF
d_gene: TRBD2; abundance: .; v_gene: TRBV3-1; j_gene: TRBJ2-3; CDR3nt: TGTGCCAGCAGCCAAGCCCCGACTAGCGGCTATTTCACAGATACGCAGTATTTT; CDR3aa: CASSQAPTSGYFTDTQYF
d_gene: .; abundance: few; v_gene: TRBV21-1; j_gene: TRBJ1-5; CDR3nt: TGTGCCAGCAGGCGACAAGGGACCGGGGGCAATCAGCCCCAGCATTTT; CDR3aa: CASRRQGTGGNQPQHF
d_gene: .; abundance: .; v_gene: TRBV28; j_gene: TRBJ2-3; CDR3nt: TGTGCCAGCAGTTCCCCTGACTCGGATACGCAGTATTTT; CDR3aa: CASSSPDSDTQYF
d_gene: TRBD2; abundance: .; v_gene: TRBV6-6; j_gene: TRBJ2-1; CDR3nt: TGTGCCAGCAGTTATAGGACTAGCGGATACAATGAGCAGTTCTTC; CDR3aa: CASSYRTSGYNEQFF
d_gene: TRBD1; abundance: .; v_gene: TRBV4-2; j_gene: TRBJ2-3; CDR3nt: TGTGCCAGCAGCCAAGGACAGGGGGGCTTCGCCGATACGCAGTATTTT; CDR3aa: CASSQGQGGFADTQYF
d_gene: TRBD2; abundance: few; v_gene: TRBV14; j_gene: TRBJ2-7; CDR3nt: TGTGCCAGCAGCCAGCAAGCGGGACCCTACGAGCAGTACTTC; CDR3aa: CASSQQAGPYEQYF
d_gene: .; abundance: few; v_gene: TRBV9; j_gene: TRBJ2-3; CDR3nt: TGTGCCAGCAGCGTAGGGAACAGCGGAAGCACAGATACGCAGTATTTT; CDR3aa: CASSVGNSGSTDTQYF
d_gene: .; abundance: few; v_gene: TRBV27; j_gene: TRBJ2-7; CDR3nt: TGTGCCAGCAGTTTATCACAGGGACCCTACGAGCAGTACTTC; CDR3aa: CASSLSQGPYEQYF
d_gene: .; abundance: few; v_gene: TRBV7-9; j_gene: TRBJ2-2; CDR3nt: TGTGCCAGCAGCCCGACTGGAGATAGATACGGCGGGGAGCTGTTTTTT; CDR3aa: CASSPTGDRYGGELFF
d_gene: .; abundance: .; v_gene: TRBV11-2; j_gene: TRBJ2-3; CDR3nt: TGTGCCAGCTCCCATGGCACAGATACGCAGTATTTT; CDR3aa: CASSHGTDTQYF
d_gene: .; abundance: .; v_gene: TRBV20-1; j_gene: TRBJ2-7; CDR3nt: TGCAGTGCTAGCGGGACTCCCTACGAGCAGTACTTC; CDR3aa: CSASGTPYEQYF
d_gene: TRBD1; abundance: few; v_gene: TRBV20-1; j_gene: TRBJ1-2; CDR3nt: TGCAGTGCTAGAGCGGGGACAGGAAACTATGGCTACACCTTC; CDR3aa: CSARAGTGNYGYTF
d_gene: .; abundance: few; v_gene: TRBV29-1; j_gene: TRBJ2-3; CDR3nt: TGCAGCGTTGGAGGCAGCACAGATACGCAGTATTTT; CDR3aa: CSVGGSTDTQYF
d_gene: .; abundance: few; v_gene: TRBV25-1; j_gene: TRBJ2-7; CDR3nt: TGTGCCAGCAGTGAGAGGGGCTCTACGGGGGAGCAGTACTTC; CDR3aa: CASSERGSTGEQYF
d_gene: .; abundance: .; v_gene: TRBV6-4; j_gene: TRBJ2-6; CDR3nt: TGTGCCAGCAGTCCCCGACAGGCCTCCTCTGGGGCCAACGTCCTGACTTTC; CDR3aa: CASSPRQASSGANVLTF
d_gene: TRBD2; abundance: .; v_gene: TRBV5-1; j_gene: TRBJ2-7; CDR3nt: TGCGCCAGCAGCTCCGGGACTAGGAGGTACGAGCAGTACTTC; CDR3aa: CASSSGTRRYEQYF
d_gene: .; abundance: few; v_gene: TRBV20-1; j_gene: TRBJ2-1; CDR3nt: TGCAGTGCTAGAAGGGGACTTAGCACCCATCAGGGCTCCTACAATGAGCAGTTCTTC; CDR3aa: CSARRGLSTHQGSYNEQFF
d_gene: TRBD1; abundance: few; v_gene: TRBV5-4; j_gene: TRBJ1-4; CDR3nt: TGTGCCAGCAGCCGGACAGGCGAAAAACTGTTTTTT; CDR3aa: CASSRTGEKLFF
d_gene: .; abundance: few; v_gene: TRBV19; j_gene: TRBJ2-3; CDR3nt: TGTGCCAGTAGTCTCCGAGGGATAGATACGCAGTATTTT; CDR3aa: CASSLRGIDTQYF
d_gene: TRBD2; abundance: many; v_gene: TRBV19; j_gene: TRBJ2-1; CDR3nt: TGTGCCAGTAGTATTAAGCGGGATTTGGATAGGTATGAGCAGTTCTTC; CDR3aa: CASSIKRDLDRYEQFF
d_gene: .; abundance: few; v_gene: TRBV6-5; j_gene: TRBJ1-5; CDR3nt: TGTGCCAGCAGTTACTCAGCGGGGCATCAGCCCCAGCATTTT; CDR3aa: CASSYSAGHQPQHF
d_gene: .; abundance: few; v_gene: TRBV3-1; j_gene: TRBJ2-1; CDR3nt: TGTGCCAGCAGCCAAAGGACCACCGGGACCCCTGGTGAGCAGTTCTTC; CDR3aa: CASSQRTTGTPGEQFF
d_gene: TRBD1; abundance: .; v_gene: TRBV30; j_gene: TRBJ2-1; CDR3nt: TGTGCCTGGAGCTCCGGGACAGTTGAGCAGTTCTTC; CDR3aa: CAWSSGTVEQFF
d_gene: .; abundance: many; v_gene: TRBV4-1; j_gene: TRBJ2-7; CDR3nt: TGCGCCAGCAGCTTACGAGCGGAAGGCCCCTACGAGCAGTACTTC; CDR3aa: CASSLRAEGPYEQYF
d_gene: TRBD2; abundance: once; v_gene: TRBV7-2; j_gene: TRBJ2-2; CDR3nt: TGTGCCAGCAGCCCGTGGGGACTAGCGGGGAGGGAAACCGGGGAGCTGTTTTTT; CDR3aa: CASSPWGLAGRETGELFF
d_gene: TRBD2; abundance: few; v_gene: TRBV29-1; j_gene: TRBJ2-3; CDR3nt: TGCAGCGTCATAGCGGGAACTAGCACAGATACGCAGTATTTT; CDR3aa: CSVIAGTSTDTQYF
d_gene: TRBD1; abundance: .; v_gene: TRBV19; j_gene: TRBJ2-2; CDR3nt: TGTGCCAGCACCCTTTCGGGACAGGGAGTCGGGGAGCTGTTTTTT; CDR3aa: CASTLSGQGVGELFF
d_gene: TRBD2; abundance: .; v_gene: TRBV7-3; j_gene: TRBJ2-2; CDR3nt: TGTGCCAGCAGCGCGCCCTATTCTAGCGGAGAGAACACCGGGGAGCTGTTTTTT; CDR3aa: CASSAPYSSGENTGELFF
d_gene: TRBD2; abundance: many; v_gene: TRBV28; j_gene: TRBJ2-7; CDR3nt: TGTGCCAGCACCCCGTGGGAGGGATCCTCCTACGAGCAGTACTTC; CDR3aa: CASTPWEGSSYEQYF
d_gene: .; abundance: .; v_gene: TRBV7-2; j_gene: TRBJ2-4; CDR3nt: TGTGCCAGCAGCTTAAGCGGGCAGAACATTCAGTACTTC; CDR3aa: CASSLSGQNIQYF
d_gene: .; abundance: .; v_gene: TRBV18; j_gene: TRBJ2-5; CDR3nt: TGTGCCAGCTCACCACCGGGCCGGCAAGAAGAGACCCAGTACTTC; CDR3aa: CASSPPGRQEETQYF
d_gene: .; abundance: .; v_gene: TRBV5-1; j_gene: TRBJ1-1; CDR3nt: TGCGCCAGCAGCTTAGAGATGACGGGGAACACTGAAGCTTTCTTT; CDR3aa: CASSLEMTGNTEAFF
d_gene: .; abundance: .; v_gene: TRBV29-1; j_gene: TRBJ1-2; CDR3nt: TGCAGCGTTGAAGTCGGGGTCGACTATGGCTACACCTTC; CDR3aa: CSVEVGVDYGYTF
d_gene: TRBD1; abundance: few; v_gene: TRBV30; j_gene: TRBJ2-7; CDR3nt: TGTGCCTGGAGTTACGGGACAGCCTACGAGCAGTACTTC; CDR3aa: CAWSYGTAYEQYF
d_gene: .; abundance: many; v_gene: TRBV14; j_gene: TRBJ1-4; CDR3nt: TGTGCCAGCAGCCAAGCATCAGGAAGGACAGAGGGTGAAAAACTGTTTTTT; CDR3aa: CASSQASGRTEGEKLFF
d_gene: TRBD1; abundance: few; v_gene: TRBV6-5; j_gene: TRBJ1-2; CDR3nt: TGTGCCAGCAGCCCCCTGGACAGGGGTGATGGCTACACCTTC; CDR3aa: CASSPLDRGDGYTF
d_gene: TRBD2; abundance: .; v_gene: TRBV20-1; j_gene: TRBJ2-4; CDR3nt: TGCAGTGGGAAAGGGCGGGAGCCGGACATTCAGTACTTC; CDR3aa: CSGKGREPDIQYF
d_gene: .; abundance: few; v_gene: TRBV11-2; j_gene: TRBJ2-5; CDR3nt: TGTGCCAGCAGCTTAGCGGGACGAGATGAGACCCAGTACTTC; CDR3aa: CASSLAGRDETQYF
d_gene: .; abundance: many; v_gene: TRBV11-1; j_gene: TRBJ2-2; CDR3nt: TGTGCCAGCAGCTTAAGCGGCGGGGAGCTGTTTTTT; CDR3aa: CASSLSGGELFF
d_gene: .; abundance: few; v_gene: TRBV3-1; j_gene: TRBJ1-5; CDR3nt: TGTGCCAGCAGCCAGACAGTGTTAGATCAGCCCCAGCATTTT; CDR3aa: CASSQTVLDQPQHF
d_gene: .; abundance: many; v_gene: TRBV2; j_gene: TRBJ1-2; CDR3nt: TGTGCCAGCAGTCCAGGACAGTCCTATGGCTACACCTTC; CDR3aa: CASSPGQSYGYTF
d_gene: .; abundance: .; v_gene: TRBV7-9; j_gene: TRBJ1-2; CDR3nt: TGTGCCAGCAGCACCACCCGGGGAGGTCGGGAAGGCTACACCTTC; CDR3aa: CASSTTRGGREGYTF
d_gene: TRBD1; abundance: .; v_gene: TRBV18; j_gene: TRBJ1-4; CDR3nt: TGTGCCAGCTCTCCTTACGACAGGGCTGATGAAAAACTGTTTTTT; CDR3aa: CASSPYDRADEKLFF
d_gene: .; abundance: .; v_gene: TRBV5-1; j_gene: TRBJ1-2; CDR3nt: TGCGCCAGCAGCCCCTGGGAGGGGCCCGGCTATGGCTACACCTTC; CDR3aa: CASSPWEGPGYGYTF
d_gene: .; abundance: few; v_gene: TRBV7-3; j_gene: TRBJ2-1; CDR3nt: TGTGCCAGCAGCAAAGGGGTGGGCTCCTACAATGAGCAGTTCTTC; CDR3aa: CASSKGVGSYNEQFF
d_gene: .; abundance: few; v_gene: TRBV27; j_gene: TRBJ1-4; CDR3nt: TGTGCCACACGGTCCGGGAGTTTTTATGAAAAACTGTTTTTT; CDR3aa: CATRSGSFYEKLFF
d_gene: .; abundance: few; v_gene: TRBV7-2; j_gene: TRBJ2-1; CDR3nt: TGTGCCAGCGGAAAACCCGGGACGGGCTACAATGAGCAGTTCTTC; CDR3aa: CASGKPGTGYNEQFF
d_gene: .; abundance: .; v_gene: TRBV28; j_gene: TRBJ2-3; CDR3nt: TGTGCCAGCAGTTTATACGGGTCTAGCACAGATACGCAGTATTTT; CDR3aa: CASSLYGSSTDTQYF
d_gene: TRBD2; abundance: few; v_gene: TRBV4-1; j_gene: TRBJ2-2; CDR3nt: TGCGCCAGCAGCCAAGATACCGCGCGCTGGGGAGGTAGCGGGAGCGCGGGCACCGGGGAGCTGTTTTTT; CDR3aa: CASSQDTARWGGSGSAGTGELFF
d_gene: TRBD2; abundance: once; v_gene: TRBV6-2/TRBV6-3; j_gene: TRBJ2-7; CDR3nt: TGTGCCAGCAGTGTGACTAGCGGGACCAACGAGCAGTACTTC; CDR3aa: CASSVTSGTNEQYF
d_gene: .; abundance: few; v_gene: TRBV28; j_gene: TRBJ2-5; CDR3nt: TGTGCCAGCAGCCAACCCCCGGGACCGAGGCAAGAGACCCAGTACTTC; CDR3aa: CASSQPPGPRQETQYF
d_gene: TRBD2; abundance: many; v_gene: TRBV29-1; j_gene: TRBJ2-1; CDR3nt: TGCAGCGTTGTCACTAGCGGGAGTATCGATGAGCAGTTCTTC; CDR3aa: CSVVTSGSIDEQFF
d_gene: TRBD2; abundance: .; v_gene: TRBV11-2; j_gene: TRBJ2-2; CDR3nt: TGTGCCAGCAGCCTTACTAGCGGGGCGAACACCGGGGAGCTGTTTTTT; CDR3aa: CASSLTSGANTGELFF